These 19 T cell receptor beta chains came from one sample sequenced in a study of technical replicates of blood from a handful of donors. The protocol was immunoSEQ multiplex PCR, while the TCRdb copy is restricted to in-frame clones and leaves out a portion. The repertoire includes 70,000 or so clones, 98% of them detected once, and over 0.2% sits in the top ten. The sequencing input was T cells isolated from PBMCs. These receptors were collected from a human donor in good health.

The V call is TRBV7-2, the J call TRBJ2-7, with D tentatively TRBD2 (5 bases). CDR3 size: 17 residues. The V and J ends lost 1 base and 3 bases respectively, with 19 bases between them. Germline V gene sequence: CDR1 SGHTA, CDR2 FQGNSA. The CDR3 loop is CASSLVAGVPHGYEQYF. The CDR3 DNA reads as TGTGCCAGCAGCTTAGTTGCGGGTGTCCCTCACGGCTACGAGCAGTACTTC.

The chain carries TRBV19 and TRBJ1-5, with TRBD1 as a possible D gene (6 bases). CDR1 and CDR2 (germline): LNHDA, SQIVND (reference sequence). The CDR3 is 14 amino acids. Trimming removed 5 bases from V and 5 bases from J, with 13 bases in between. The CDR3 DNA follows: TGTGCCAGTAGTCGGGGCAGGGGTGATCAGCCCCAGCATTTT. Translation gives CASSRGRGDQPQHF. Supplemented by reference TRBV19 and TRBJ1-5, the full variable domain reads DGGITQSPKYLFRKEGQNVTLSCEQNLNHDAMYWYRQDPGQGLRLIYYSQIVNDFQKGDIAEGYSVSREKKESFPLTVTSAQKNPTAFYLCASSRGRGDQPQHFGDGTRLSIL.

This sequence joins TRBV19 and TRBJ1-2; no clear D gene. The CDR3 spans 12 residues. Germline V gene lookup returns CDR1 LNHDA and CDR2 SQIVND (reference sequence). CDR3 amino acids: CAAGGGGFRYTF. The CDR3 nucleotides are TGTGCTGCAGGTGGAGGTGGGTTCCGCTACACCTTC.

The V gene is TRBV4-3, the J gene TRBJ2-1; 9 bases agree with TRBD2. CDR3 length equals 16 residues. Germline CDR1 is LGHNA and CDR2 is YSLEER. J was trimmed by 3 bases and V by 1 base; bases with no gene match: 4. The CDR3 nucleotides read TGCGCCAGCAGCCAAGGGCCTAGCGGGGACTACAATGAGCAGTTCTTC. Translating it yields CASSQGPSGDYNEQFF.

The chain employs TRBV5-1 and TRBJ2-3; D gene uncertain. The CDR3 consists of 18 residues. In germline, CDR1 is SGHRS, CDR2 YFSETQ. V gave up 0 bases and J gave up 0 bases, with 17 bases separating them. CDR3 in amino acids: CASSLEYLRMTSTDTQYF. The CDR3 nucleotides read TGCGCCAGCAGCTTGGAATACTTGCGGATGACTAGCACAGATACGCAGTATTTT. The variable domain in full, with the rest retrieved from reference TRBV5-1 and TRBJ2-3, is KAGVTQTPRYLIKTRGQQVTLSCSPISGHRSVSWYQQTPGQGLQFLFEYFSETQRNKGNFPGRFSGRQFSNSRSEMNVSTLELGDSALYLCASSLEYLRMTSTDTQYFGPGTRLTVL.

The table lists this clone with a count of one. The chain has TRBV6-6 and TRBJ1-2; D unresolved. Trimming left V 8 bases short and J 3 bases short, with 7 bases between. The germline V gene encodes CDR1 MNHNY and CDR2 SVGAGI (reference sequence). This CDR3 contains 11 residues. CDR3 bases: TGTGCCAGCCAGGCTGACTATGGCTACACCTTC. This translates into CASQADYGYTF.

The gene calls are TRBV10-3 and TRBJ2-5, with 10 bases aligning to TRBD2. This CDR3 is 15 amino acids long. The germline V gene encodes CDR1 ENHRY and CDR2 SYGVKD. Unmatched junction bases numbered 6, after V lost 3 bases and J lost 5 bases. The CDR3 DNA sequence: TGTGCCATCAGTGACTCCCGTAGCGGGGGGGAGACCCAGTACTTC. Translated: CAISDSRSGGETQYF.

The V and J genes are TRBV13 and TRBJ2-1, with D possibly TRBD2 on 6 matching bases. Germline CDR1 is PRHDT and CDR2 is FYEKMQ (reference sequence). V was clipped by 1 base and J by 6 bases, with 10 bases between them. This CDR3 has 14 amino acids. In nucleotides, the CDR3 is TGTGCCAGCAGCTTAGAACGGGAGATCAATGAGCAGTTCTTC. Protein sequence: CASSLEREINEQFF.

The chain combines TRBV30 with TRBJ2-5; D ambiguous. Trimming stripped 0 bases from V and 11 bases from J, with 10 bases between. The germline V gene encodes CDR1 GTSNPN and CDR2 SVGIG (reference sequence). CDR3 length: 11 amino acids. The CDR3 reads CAWSVDTRQYF. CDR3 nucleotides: TGTGCCTGGAGTGTTGATACGCGTCAGTACTTC.

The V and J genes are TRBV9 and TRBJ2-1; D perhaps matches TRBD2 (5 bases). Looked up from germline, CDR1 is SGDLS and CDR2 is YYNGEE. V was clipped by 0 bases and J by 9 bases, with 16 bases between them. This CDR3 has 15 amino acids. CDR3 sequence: CASSVDNLAGSEQFF. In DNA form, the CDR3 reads TGTGCCAGCAGCGTAGACAATCTAGCAGGAAGTGAGCAGTTCTTC.

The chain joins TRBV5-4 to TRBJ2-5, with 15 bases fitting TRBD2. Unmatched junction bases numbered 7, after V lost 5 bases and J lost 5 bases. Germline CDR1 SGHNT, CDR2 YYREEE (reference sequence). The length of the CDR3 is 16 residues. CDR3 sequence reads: CASRRAGTSGRETQYF. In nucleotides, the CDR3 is TGTGCCAGCAGGCGCGCCGGGACTAGCGGGAGGGAGACCCAGTACTTC.

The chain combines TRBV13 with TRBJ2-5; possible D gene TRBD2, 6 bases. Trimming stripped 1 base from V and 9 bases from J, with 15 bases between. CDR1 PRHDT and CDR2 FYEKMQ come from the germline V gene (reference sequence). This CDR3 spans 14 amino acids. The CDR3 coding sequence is TGTGCCAGCAGCTTAGCCACCGGGGGTCCCGCCCAGTACTTC. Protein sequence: CASSLATGGPAQYF.

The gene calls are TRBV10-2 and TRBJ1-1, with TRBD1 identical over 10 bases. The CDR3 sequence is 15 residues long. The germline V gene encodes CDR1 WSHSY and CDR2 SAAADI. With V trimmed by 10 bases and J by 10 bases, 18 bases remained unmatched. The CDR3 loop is CATSYVTTGGIAAFF. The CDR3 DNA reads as TGCGCCACCTCATACGTCACGACAGGGGGCATTGCAGCTTTCTTT.

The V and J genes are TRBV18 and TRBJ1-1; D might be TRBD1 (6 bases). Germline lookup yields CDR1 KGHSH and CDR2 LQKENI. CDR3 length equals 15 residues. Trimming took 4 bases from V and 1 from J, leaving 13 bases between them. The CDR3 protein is CASSLMTGGNTEAFF. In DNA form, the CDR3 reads TGTGCCAGCTCACTAATGACAGGAGGGAACACTGAAGCTTTCTTT.

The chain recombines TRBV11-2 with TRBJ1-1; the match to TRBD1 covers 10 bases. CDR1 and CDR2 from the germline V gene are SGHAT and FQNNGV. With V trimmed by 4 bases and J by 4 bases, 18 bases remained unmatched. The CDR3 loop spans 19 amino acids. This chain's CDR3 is CASSSIGSGQGRPVTEAFF. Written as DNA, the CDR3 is TGTGCCAGCAGCTCGATCGGATCGGGACAGGGGCGGCCGGTCACTGAAGCTTTCTTT.

The CDR3 here is CASSPGLAGGSADTQYF. The CDR3 DNA follows: TGTGCCAGCTCACCTGGACTAGCGGGAGGGTCTGCAGATACGCAGTATTTT. This chain uses TRBV18 with TRBJ2-3; 15 nucleotides align to TRBD2. The germline gives CDR1 KGHSH, CDR2 LQKENI. After removal of 3 bases from V and 4 bases from J, the junction contained 5 bases not matched to a gene. This CDR3 has 17 residues.

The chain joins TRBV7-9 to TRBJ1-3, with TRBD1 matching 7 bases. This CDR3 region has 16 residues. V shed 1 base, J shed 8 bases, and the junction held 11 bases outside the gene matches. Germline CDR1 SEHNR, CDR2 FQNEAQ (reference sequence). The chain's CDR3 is CASSLGPLGQEDTIYF. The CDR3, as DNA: TGTGCCAGCAGCTTAGGGCCCTTAGGACAGGAAGACACCATATATTTT.

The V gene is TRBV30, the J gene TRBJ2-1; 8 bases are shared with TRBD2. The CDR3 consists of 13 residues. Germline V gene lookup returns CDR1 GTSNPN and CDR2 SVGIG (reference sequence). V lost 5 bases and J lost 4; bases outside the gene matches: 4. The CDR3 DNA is TGTGCCTGGCGGCTAGCGGGTTACAATGAGCAGTTCTTC. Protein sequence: CAWRLAGYNEQFF.

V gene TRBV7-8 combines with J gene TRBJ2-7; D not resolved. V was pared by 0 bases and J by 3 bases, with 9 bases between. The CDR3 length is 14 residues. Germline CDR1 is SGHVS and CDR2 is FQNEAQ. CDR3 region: CASSLAREFYEQYF. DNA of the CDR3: TGTGCCAGCAGCTTAGCGCGCGAGTTCTACGAGCAGTACTTC.